The present T cell receptor (beta chain) was sequenced within a study of cytomegalovirus exposure and HLA in healthy donors (dated by TCRdb to about 2017). Background for the entire study: In an earlier analysis of 450 to 750 of the donors, 250 to 300 Gb of sequence data and approximately 100 million unique TCR beta sequences from 180 million or so T cells were reported. Approximately 310 gigabases of sequencing data and tens of millions of unique TCR sequences were included in an early release covering several hundred HLA-typed donors. The study was designed to test whether signatures of past pathogen exposure could be identified by cataloging public T cell receptors. In the later analysis, no new phenotypic data were used to find candidate immune exposures; instead, reliance was placed on TCR beta sequences and their occurrence across donors. The study combined high-throughput TCR immunosequencing, statistical association of individual TCRs with disease status, and machine learning to predict cytomegalovirus infection status. HLA typing covered class I and class II loci at four-digit resolution. The number of donors typed differed by locus, with 629-630 for A, B, C, DRB1 and DQB1, around 500 for DQA1, 600 to 610 for DPA1, and around 460 for DPB1. A later genetic analysis took genome-wide SNP genotypes for about three fifths of the roughly 700 donors and used that subset as a discovery cohort. The T cell repertoires of several hundred subjects were profiled by immunosequencing and related to cytomegalovirus serostatus. To decide whether each TCR beta V gene segment behaved as functional or pseudogenic, an earlier analysis of some 600 of the donors relied on high-throughput TCR beta sequencing. Across 398 genotyped donors of the cohort, an average of roughly 200,000 unique TCR beta nucleotide sequences per donor were sequenced, and roughly 20% of those sequences were non-productive. Donor age, sex, ethnicity and CMV serostatus were compiled together with the repertoire data. A later analysis re-analyzed previously published TCR beta repertoires from 666 donors and added high-resolution HLA genotyping to study TCR occurrence patterns. Several DR-DQ haplotypes were treated as single units for association and clustering because of strong linkage in the cohort. Every discovery cohort repertoire had been produced on one sequencing platform. Besides the first cohort of approximately 670 subjects, a separate validation cohort made up of roughly 120 different subjects was used. Of the roughly 430 genotyped donors, about 80% fell in the genetic ancestry cluster associated with self-reported Caucasian donors.

With regard to this clone: This receptor's antigen is unknown.

From V the trimming removes 3 bases and from J it removes 1 base, while the gene matches leave 12 bases of the junction unaccounted for. The CDR3 spans 19 residues, from the cysteine through the phenylalanine. The read is trimmed to its CDR3 DNA, 57 bases read in frame from base 1. CDR1 SGHTA and CDR2 FQGNSA were looked up in the germline V gene. The library was made by the immunoSEQ multiplex PCR assay. For the multiplex PCR, a mixture combining 60 forward primers for TCR Vbeta segments and 13 reverse primers for TCR Jbeta segments was used. Amplification of the CDR3 region of rearranged TCR beta genes was performed with a multiplex PCR assay on genomic DNA. The amplified TCR beta libraries were sequenced on the Illumina HiSeq System as 87-base-pair reads. The study's own analysis went as follows. A later analysis tallied roughly 78 million unique TCR beta chains across the 650 to 750 repertoires, and some 10 million of those chains were shared by two or more donors. Raw reads were error-corrected and collapsed into unique sequences with a nearest-neighbor algorithm that merged closely related sequences to remove PCR and sequencing errors. Alignment of CDR3 sequences to IMGT reference sequences was used to assign V, D and J gene segments. For a sequence to be retained, a match of at least six nucleotides was required to both a V gene segment and a J gene segment. A rearrangement was called productive if the CDR3 had no stop codons and remained in frame with V and J, and every other rearrangement was called non-productive. Following IMGT convention, CDR3 was defined as the stretch from the second conserved V-encoded cysteine up to the conserved J-encoded phenylalanine. The earlier analysis of about 640 of the donors excluded any sequence lacking an unambiguous match to a single V gene segment. An earlier analysis of a few hundred of the donors classified V segments as functional when productive rearrangements were above 56.7% and as segregating when the standard deviation between donors was above 5%. A statistical classification framework was developed to diagnose cytomegalovirus status using the catalog of TCR beta chain sequences. A later analysis assigned V and J genes by comparing TCR nucleotide sequences with IMGT/GENE-DB human TR gene sequences. In a later analysis, CDR3 sequences and most-parsimonious VDJ recombination scenarios were assigned using the TCRdist pipeline. In a later analysis, every TCR beta chain was defined by the combination of its CDR3 amino acid sequence and its V-gene family, and reads without a unique V-gene family were dropped. To address suspected cross-contamination and a sequencing artifact, a later analysis removed around 600 highly shared, low-generation-probability nucleotide sequences. For each public chain, a later analysis derived a clonal expansion index from normalized ranks of inferred template counts within each repertoire. In a later analysis, generation probabilities were computed with a VDJ recombination model fitted to out-of-frame rearrangements, and the resulting probabilities were checked against IGoR. Hypergeometric tests were used in a later analysis to score TCR-TCR, TCR-HLA and TCR-CMV co-occurrence, with a repertoire-size bias correction applied to the TCR pairs. In a later analysis, false discovery rates were estimated by permuting HLA or CMV assignments 20 times. In a later analysis, co-occurring TCRs were grouped using DBSCAN, and TCRdist sequence similarity was added for clustering within HLA-allele-positive subsets. Co-occurrence clustering excluded repertoires with fewer than 30,000 or more than 120,000 public chains, plus five with anomalous nucleotide sharing. TCRdb limited this immuneACCESS table to in-frame rearrangements with V and J called. A share of clones is missing; checked studies link under half to unresolved V genes, and the rest is unexplained. V and J calls and clone size are those listed in that table; D and trimming were worked out from the DNA. The sample's table lists a count of 31,000 or so clones. The top ten clones comprise about 5% of the sample.

The cohort was made up of around 720 healthy bone marrow donors. At the time of sampling, all cohort members were nominally healthy, though unrecorded immune exposures were likely present. The donor tested CMV seronegative, placing the donor among the 350 or so seronegative members of the cohort. A peripheral blood sample was collected from each donor, and TCR beta sequencing was performed on peripheral blood mononuclear cells. The Qiagen DNeasy Blood Extraction Kit was used to extract genomic DNA from the blood cell samples. General findings and caveats noted by the study authors: In both the original and validation cohorts, the classifier was reported to diagnose cytomegalovirus status with high specificity and sensitivity. Most TCR sequences were seen in very few donors, while some public TCRs were found in many individuals. The earlier analysis of fewer than 750 of the donors excluded over 15 rarely observed V segments, including chromosome 9 orphons, because counts were too low. A later genetic analysis associated a missense DCLRE1C variant with V-gene and J-gene trimming of TCR beta chains, and an independent cohort replicated the association. Immune exposure information for the cohort was limited to CMV serostatus. The study listed 150 to 200 TCR beta chains as associated with cytomegalovirus. In a later analysis, most CMV-associated TCR beta chains were found to appear HLA-restricted, with HLA associations seemingly driven largely by CMV exposure. In a later analysis, HLA-associated TCR beta chains were found to be more clonally expanded and to have lower generation probabilities than equally common non-associated chains. A cluster of highly shared sequence variants was judged likely to represent a technical artifact of the sequencing pipeline. A later analysis found that TCR association rates varied across HLA loci, with DRB1 alleles showing the most associated TCRs and HLA-C alleles the fewest. Strong co-occurrence of HLA alleles, especially DR and DQ, made assigning TCR associations to individual alleles difficult. At a false discovery rate of 0.05, a later analysis linked about 17,000 TCR beta sequences to specific HLA alleles. Linkage disequilibrium might explain the correlated functional status among segregating V segments, but an unknown experimental factor could not be excluded. In vitro tests confirmed that three of the cytomegalovirus-associated TCR beta chains recognize cytomegalovirus antigens. Several of the top co-occurrence clusters appeared to be linked to parvovirus B19, influenza, CMV and Epstein-Barr virus, according to a later analysis. Only TCR beta chains were sequenced in this cohort, and the absence of alpha or paired-chain data limited detectable features. Because HLA typing was unavailable for some donors at each locus, only the typed subset was used in association tests. It was suggested by the authors that the approach could potentially be generalized to other disease states and immunological phenotypes. Because the 87-base-pair reads could not distinguish some IMGT-functional V segments, including TRBV6-2 and TRBV6-3, those segments were excluded. Broadly in line with IMGT annotations, most TCR beta V segments showed up in productive rearrangements about 87% or about 30% of the time in an earlier analysis of about 500 of the donors. A further reported finding was that TCR beta sequences accurately predicted the HLA-A and HLA-B alleles for most subjects in the first cohort. The presence/absence analyses assumed that sequencing depth was roughly uniform across donors, and that assumption may not be true. Compared with the approximately 670-donor mean, donors in an Asian-associated ancestry cluster had fewer N-insertions in productive TCRs, according to a later genetic analysis.

Material: PBMCs. This receptor chain uses TRBV7-2 and TRBJ2-6, with 7 middle bases fitting TRBD1. This clonotype originated in a female donor in good health and CMV-seronegative. The CDR3 has the sequence CASSFSTGQFLSGANVLTF. The nucleotide sequence is given as TGTGCCAGCAGCTTCAGTACGGGACAGTTTTTGTCTGGGGCCAACGTCCTGACTTTC.